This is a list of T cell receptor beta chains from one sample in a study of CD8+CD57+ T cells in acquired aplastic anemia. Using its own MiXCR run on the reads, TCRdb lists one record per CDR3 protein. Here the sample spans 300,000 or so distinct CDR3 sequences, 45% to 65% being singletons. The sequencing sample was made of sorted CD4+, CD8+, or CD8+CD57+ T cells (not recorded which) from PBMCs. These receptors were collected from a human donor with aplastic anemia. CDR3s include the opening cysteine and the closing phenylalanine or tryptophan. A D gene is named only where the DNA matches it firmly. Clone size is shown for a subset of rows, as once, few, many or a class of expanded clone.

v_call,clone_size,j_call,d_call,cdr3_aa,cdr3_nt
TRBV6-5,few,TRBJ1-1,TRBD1,CASRPLGQVNTEAFF,TGTGCCAGCAGACCCTTGGGACAGGTGAACACTGAAGCTTTCTTT
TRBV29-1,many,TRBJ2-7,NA,CSAKKQVLGYEQYF,TGCAGCGCCAAAAAACAGGTCCTGGGCTACGAGCAGTACTTC
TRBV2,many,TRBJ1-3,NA,CASSLAGSHSGNTIYF,TGTGCCAGCAGTCTGGCGGGCAGCCACTCTGGAAACACCATATATTTT
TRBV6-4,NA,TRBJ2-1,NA,CASSAGANNEQFF,TGTGCCAGCAGTGCCGGAGCCAACAATGAGCAGTTCTTC
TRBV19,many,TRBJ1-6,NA,CASSMGRGRTYNSPLHF,TGTGCCAGTAGTATGGGCCGGGGCAGAACTTATAATTCACCCCTCCACTTT
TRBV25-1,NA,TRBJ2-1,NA,CASNMAGPHNEQFF,TGTGCCAGCAATATGGCGGGACCCCACAATGAGCAGTTCTTC
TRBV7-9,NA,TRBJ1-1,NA,CASSLAGAKNTEAFF,TGTGCCAGCAGCTTAGCCGGGGCTAAGAACACTGAAGCTTTCTTT
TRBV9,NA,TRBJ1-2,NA,CASSQVGVNYGYTF,TGTGCCAGCAGCCAGGTTGGAGTAAACTATGGCTACACCTTC
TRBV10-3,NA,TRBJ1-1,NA,CAISKQTNTEAFF,TGTGCCATCAGTAAACAGACGAACACTGAAGCTTTCTTT
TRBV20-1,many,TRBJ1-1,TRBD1,CSARQGGTPGTEAFF,TGCAGTGCTCGACAGGGGGGGACCCCGGGCACTGAAGCTTTCTTT
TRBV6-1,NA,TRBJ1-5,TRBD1,CASSPNLDRAKGQPQHF,TGCGCCAGCAGTCCTAATCTCGACAGGGCTAAGGGCCAGCCCCAGCATTTT
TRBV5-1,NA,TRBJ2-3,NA,CASSLAGLGDTQYF,TGCGCCAGCAGCTTGGCCGGTTTGGGGGATACGCAGTATTTT
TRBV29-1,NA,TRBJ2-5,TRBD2,CSVNSGSSYNEQYF,TGCAGCGTTAATAGCGGGAGCTCCTACAATGAGCAGTACTTC
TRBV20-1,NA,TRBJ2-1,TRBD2,CSASGTSGSRNYNEQFF,TGCAGTGCTTCCGGGACTAGCGGGAGTCGAAACTACAATGAGCAGTTCTTC
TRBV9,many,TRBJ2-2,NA,CASSVGAGGVVNTGELFF,TGTGCCAGCAGCGTGGGGGCAGGAGGCGTTGTGAACACCGGGGAGCTGTTTTTT
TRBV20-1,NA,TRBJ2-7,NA,CSATQPDRAYEQYF,TGCAGTGCAACCCAACCGGACAGAGCCTACGAGCAGTACTTC
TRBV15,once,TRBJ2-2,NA,CATSDDKWDTGELFF,TGTGCCACCAGCGATGACAAGTGGGACACCGGGGAGCTGTTTTTT
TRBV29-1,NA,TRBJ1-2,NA,CSVEVAGYGYTF,TGCAGCGTTGAAGTGGCCGGCTATGGCTACACCTTC
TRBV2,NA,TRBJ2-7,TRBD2,CATRSGANYEQYF,TGTGCCACCCGTAGCGGGGCGAACTACGAGCAGTACTTC
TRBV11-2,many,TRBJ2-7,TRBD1,CASSLGQEAYEQYF,TGTGCCAGCAGCCTGGGACAGGAAGCCTACGAGCAGTACTTC
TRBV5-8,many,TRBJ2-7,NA,CASSPGSGVAENEQYF,TGTGCCAGCAGCCCAGGTTCAGGGGTGGCGGAGAACGAGCAGTACTTC
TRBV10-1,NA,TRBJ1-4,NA,CASSEPASFGEKLFF,TGCGCCAGCAGTGAGCCGGCAAGTTTCGGTGAAAAACTGTTTTTT
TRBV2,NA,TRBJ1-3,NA,CASCLGRAMPGNTIYF,TGTGCCAGCTGCTTGGGCCGCGCAATGCCTGGAAACACCATATATTTT
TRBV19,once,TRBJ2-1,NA,CASSIGLAKFF,TGTGCCAGTAGTATCGGTTTAGCAAAGTTCTTC
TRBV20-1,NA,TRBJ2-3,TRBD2,CSANSGIGADTQYF,TGCAGTGCTAACAGCGGGATAGGCGCAGATACGCAGTATTTT
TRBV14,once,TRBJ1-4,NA,CASSQVGEYNEKLFF,TGTGCCAGCAGCCAAGTGGGGGAATATAATGAAAAACTGTTTTTT
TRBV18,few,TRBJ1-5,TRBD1,CASSPPGQGFQPQHF,TGTGCCAGCTCACCACCGGGACAGGGGTTTCAGCCCCAGCATTTT
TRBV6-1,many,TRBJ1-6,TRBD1,CASRTGGNVYNSPLHF,TGTGCCAGCAGGACAGGGGGGAATGTTTATAATTCACCCCTCCACTTT
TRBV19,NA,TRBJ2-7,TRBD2,CASSILAGSAYEQYF,TGTGCCAGTAGTATACTAGCGGGGTCAGCCTACGAGCAGTACTTC
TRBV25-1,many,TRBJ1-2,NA,CASKGGVSMGGYTF,TGTGCCAGCAAGGGGGGAGTGTCTATGGGTGGCTACACCTTC
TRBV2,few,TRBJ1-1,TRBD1,CASKYPRQGGRDTEAFF,TGTGCCAGCAAGTACCCCCGACAGGGCGGCAGGGACACTGAAGCTTTCTTT
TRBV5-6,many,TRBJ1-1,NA,CASSLGVDEAFF,TGTGCCAGCAGCTTAGGGGTAGATGAAGCTTTCTTT
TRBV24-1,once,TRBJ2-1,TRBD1,CATSVDRGTRNEQFF,TGTGCCACCAGTGTGGACAGGGGGACCCGCAATGAGCAGTTCTTC
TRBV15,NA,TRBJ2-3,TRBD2,CATSSFPGTSVTSTDTQYF,TGTGCCACCAGCAGCTTCCCCGGGACTAGCGTCACTAGCACAGATACGCAGTATTTT
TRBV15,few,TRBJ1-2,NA,CATSRDPDYGYTF,TGTGCCACCAGCAGAGATCCCGATTATGGCTACACCTTC
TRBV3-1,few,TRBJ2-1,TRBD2,CASSQDLRSSGSYNEQFF,TGTGCCAGCAGCCAAGATCTCAGGTCTAGCGGCTCCTACAATGAGCAGTTCTTC
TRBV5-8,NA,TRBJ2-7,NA,CASSLGKQARNYEQYF,TGTGCCAGCAGCTTGGGAAAACAAGCACGAAACTACGAGCAGTACTTC
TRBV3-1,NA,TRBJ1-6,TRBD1,CASSQDRQGEGSPLHF,TGTGCCAGCAGCCAAGATCGACAGGGAGAAGGATCACCCCTCCACTTT
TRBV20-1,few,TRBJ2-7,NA,CSASGRIYEQYF,TGCAGTGCTAGCGGGCGGATCTACGAGCAGTACTTC
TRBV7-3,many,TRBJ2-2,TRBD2,CASSPTGGGQSTGELFF,TGTGCCAGCAGCCCCACGGGGGGGGGCCAAAGCACCGGGGAGCTGTTTTTT
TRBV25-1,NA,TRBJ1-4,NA,CASSASGREKLFF,TGTGCCAGCAGTGCGTCAGGTCGTGAAAAACTGTTTTTT
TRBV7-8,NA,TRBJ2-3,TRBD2,CASSTGLASTDTQYF,TGTGCCAGCAGCACCGGACTAGCGAGCACAGATACGCAGTATTTT
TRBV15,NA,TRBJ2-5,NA,CATSITRDHETQYF,TGTGCCACCAGCATTACCCGGGATCACGAGACCCAGTACTTC
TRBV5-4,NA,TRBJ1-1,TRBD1,CASSGGQLNTEAFF,TGTGCCAGCAGCGGGGGACAGCTGAACACTGAAGCTTTCTTT